The 21 T cell receptor beta chains below all came from one sample that was sequenced in a study of blood T cell repertoires in COVID-19 (dated by TCRdb to 2020 to 2022). The library was generated by the immunoSEQ multiplex PCR assay. TCRdb took this table from immuneACCESS and kept in-frame rearrangements with V and J called. Such tables lack part of the clones; where checked against another copy, unresolved V genes explain under half of the gap, and the rest is unexplained. The sample has over 200,000 clones on record, roughly 80% of them singletons. Of the sample, about 1.8% is held by the ten largest clones. Sequenced input: PBMCs or T cells enriched from blood (not recorded which). The receptors were sampled from a man in his fifties or sixties who had recovered from COVID-19.

This chain uses TRBV6-8 with TRBJ1-3; 9 positions match TRBD1. The CDR3 loop spans 18 amino acids. Germline V gene data show CDR1 as MNHGY and CDR2 as SAAAGT. J gave up 0 bases and V 8 bases, and 14 bases lay outside the gene matches. The CDR3 coding sequence is TGTGCCAGCGGAGTAACAAGGGACAGGGATTCCTCTGGAAACACCATATATTTT. Its protein product is CASGVTRDRDSSGNTIYF.

J is TRBJ1-1 and V is TRBV6-2 or TRBV6-3, with D possibly being TRBD1 (5 bases). This CDR3 is built from 16 residues. CDR1 and CDR2 from the germline V gene are MNHEY and SVGEGT. Trimming took off 2 bases at V and 0 bases at J, with 13 bases between the two ends. For the CDR3, the DNA is TGTGCCAGCAGTTACCCACTGACAGAGATGAACACTGAAGCTTTCTTT. The encoded protein is CASSYPLTEMNTEAFF.

The genes are TRBV2 and TRBJ1-5; 10 nucleotides agree with TRBD1. V shed 4 bases, J shed 7 bases, and the junction held 4 bases outside the gene matches. The CDR3 has 14 residues. Germline CDR1 is SNHLY and CDR2 is FYNNEI. CDR3 protein: CASSGDRGQQPQHF. CDR3 coding DNA: TGTGCCAGCAGTGGAGACAGGGGGCAACAGCCCCAGCATTTT.

The J gene is TRBJ1-2, the V gene TRBV19; 8 bases are shared with TRBD1. Per the germline V gene, CDR1 is LNHDA and CDR2 is SQIVND (reference sequence). V lost 7 bases and J lost 3; bases outside the gene matches: 10. This CDR3 has 15 amino acids. The CDR3 protein is CASTNRGQGHYGYTF. The CDR3 DNA follows: TGTGCCAGTACCAATAGAGGACAGGGACACTATGGCTACACCTTC.

The CDR3 DNA follows: TGTGCCAGCAGTTCACTACAGGGGACCTACGAGCAGTACTTC. Translation: CASSSLQGTYEQYF. This chain connects TRBV6-2 or TRBV6-3 to TRBJ2-7, with TRBD1 matching 7 bases. CDR3 length equals 14 residues. V shed 4 bases, J shed 2 bases, and the junction held 5 bases outside the gene matches. In germline, CDR1 is MNHEY, CDR2 SVGEGT.

In its sample, this clone was seen once. The CDR3 loop reads CASSLATGLAGYTGELFF. CDR3 nucleotides: TGTGCCAGCAGCTTAGCGACGGGACTAGCGGGGTACACCGGGGAGCTGTTTTTT. This chain links TRBV7-8 with TRBJ2-2; 13 nucleotides align to TRBD2. V was clipped by 0 bases and J by 3 bases; unmatched bases: 4. Germline V gene data show CDR1 as SGHVS and CDR2 as FQNEAQ. The CDR3 is 18 amino acids.

This clone appeared a single time. Other DNA sequences in the same sample also yield this CDR3. This chain joins TRBV30 and TRBJ2-5; a weak D match, TRBD2 (5 bases). Trimming removed 3 bases at V and 5 bases at J, with 10 bases between. In germline, CDR1 is GTSNPN, CDR2 SVGIG (reference sequence). The CDR3 is 12 amino acids. CDR3 in amino acids: CAWRRVGETQYF. The CDR3 region has the DNA TGTGCCTGGAGGAGGGTCGGGGAGACCCAGTACTTC.

The chain carries TRBV19 and TRBJ1-3; 8 nucleotides align to TRBD1. Germline V gives CDR1 LNHDA, CDR2 SQIVND (reference sequence). There are 16 residues in the CDR3. V shed 4 bases and J 3 bases; nucleotides not matched to a gene: 8. CDR3 residues: CASSNRQGFGGNTIYF. CDR3 nucleotides: TGTGCCAGTAGTAACCGACAGGGGTTCGGTGGAAACACCATATATTTT.

The chain combines TRBV4-1 with TRBJ2-5; D perhaps matches TRBD1 (6 bases). There are 15 residues in the CDR3. With 0 bases removed from V and 5 bases from J, the gap between germline ends came to 13 bases. CDR1 MGHRA and CDR2 YSYEKL come from the germline V gene. The chain's CDR3 is CASSQDYRDGETQYF. The DNA for the CDR3 is TGCGCCAGCAGCCAAGATTACAGGGATGGCGAGACCCAGTACTTC.

The chain carries TRBV19 and TRBJ2-6; possibly TRBD1 for D (6 bases). With 7 bases removed from V and 2 bases from J, the gap between germline ends came to 12 bases. CDR1 is LNHDA, CDR2 SQIVND, per germline (reference sequence). The CDR3 consists of 15 residues. The DNA of the CDR3 is TGTGCCAGTAAAATACAGGGACCTGGGGCCAACGTCCTGACTTTC. Amino acid sequence: CASKIQGPGANVLTF.

A few counts support this clone. The chain links TRBV6-1 to TRBJ1-2; TRBD1 matches at 7 bases. This CDR3 region has 15 residues. V trimming: 0 bases; J trimming: 4 bases; junction bases outside the gene matches: 5. The germline gives CDR1 MNHNS, CDR2 SASEGT. The CDR3 loop is CASSEATGVGYGYTF. DNA for the CDR3: TGTGCCAGCAGTGAAGCAACAGGGGTAGGCTATGGCTACACCTTC.

The rearrangement uses TRBV18 and TRBJ2-7; TRBD1 matches at 10 bases. The ends lost 4 bases at V and 1 base at J; junction bases unmatched: 10. Per germline, CDR1 KGHSH and CDR2 LQKENI. The CDR3 is 17 residues long. This CDR3 reads CASSRRGPGQGSYEQYF. In DNA form, the CDR3 reads TGTGCCAGCTCACGTAGGGGACCGGGACAGGGGTCCTACGAGCAGTACTTC.

The V and J genes are TRBV7-2 and TRBJ2-3; 7 bases match TRBD2. The CDR3 length is 16 residues. Germline V gene sequence: CDR1 SGHTA, CDR2 FQGNSA. V shed 5 bases, J shed 1 base, and the junction held 9 bases outside the gene matches. In DNA, the CDR3 is TGTGCCAGCAGCCTGCTCGGACTAGGGGGCACAGATACGCAGTATTTT. Residues: CASSLLGLGGTDTQYF.

The V call is TRBV3-1 (or the pseudogene TRBV3-2), the J call TRBJ1-2, with TRBD1 identical over 7 bases. V trimming: 4 bases; J trimming: 4 bases; junction bases outside the gene matches: 6. The CDR3 length is 14 residues. Germline V lookup: CDR1 LGHDT, CDR2 YNNKEL (reference sequence). As DNA, the CDR3 is TGTGCCAGCAGCCCCGACAGGGTCGGCTATGGCTACACCTTC. This encodes CASSPDRVGYGYTF.

The V and J genes are TRBV11-3 and TRBJ2-3, with 12 positions matching TRBD2. The V and J ends lost 5 bases and 6 bases, in that order; junction bases with no gene match: 9. Germline-derived CDR1 and CDR2 are SGHNT and YENEEA. CDR3 length equals 16 residues. The CDR3 DNA sequence: TGTGCCAGCAGCACCCTCCTAGCGGGGGGGCTGGATACGCAGTATTTT. Its protein is CASSTLLAGGLDTQYF.

The CDR3 DNA sequence: TGCGCCAGCAGCCAGCAACAGGGTTTTAGGGACATTCAGTACTTC. It yields the protein CASSQQQGFRDIQYF. The chain joins TRBV4-3 to TRBJ2-4; weak D call: TRBD1 (6 bases). Looked up from germline, CDR1 is LGHNA and CDR2 is YSLEER. The CDR3 is 15 residues long. With 3 bases removed from V and 8 bases from J, the gap between germline ends came to 17 bases.

The chain joins TRBV15 to TRBJ2-3, with a tentative D call TRBD2 (6 bases). The V end lost 4 bases, the J end lost 4 bases, and 18 bases lay between the germline ends. Germline V CDR1 and CDR2: LNHNV, YYDKDF (reference sequence). This CDR3 is 16 amino acids long. CDR3: CATSIVAGSGSDTQYF. CDR3 nucleotides: TGTGCCACCAGCATAGTGGCGGGGTCTGGTTCAGATACGCAGTATTTT.

CDR3 residues: CASSPKDRADGYTF. Here the CDR3 DNA reads TGTGCCAGCAGCCCTAAAGACAGGGCGGATGGCTACACCTTC. The V call is TRBV11-3, the J call TRBJ1-2, with 7 bases identical to TRBD1. This CDR3 region has 14 residues. Germline V gives CDR1 SGHNT, CDR2 YENEEA. Trimming at V came to 5 bases and at J to 6 bases, leaving 9 bases not matched to a gene.

This sequence joins TRBV18 and TRBJ1-2; 7 bases fit TRBD1. V trimming: 4 bases; J trimming: 6 bases; junction bases outside the gene matches: 11. This CDR3 has 15 residues. The germline V gene has CDR1 KGHSH and CDR2 LQKENI. CDR3 sequence reads: CASSRRGTGADGYTF. CDR3 DNA sequence: TGTGCCAGCTCACGACGGGGTACAGGGGCTGATGGCTACACCTTC.

This sequence joins TRBV29-1 and TRBJ2-7, with 9 nucleotides matching TRBD1. This CDR3 region has 14 residues. CDR1 and CDR2 from the germline V gene are SQVTM and ANQGSEA. The junction had 9 bases not matched to a gene; V was cut back by 7 bases and J by 2 bases. CDR3 DNA sequence: TGCAGCGCCACGGACAGGGGCGAACCCTACGAGCAGTACTTC. Amino acid sequence: CSATDRGEPYEQYF.

The chain joins TRBV14 to TRBJ1-4; D perhaps matches TRBD1 (6 bases). V lost 0 bases and J 7 bases, leaving 12 bases between the germline ends. Germline lookup yields CDR1 SGHDN and CDR2 FVKESK. The CDR3 is 15 amino acids. CDR3 in DNA: TGTGCCAGCAGCCAAGATCAGGGGTCGTCTGAAAAACTGTTTTTT. Translating it yields CASSQDQGSSEKLFF.